Sequencing of this TCR beta chain was carried out in a study of a mutant IDH1 vaccine in newly diagnosed glioma. Study information: In weeks 1, 3, 5, 7, 11, 15, 19 and 23, patients were vaccinated. Radiotherapy alone preceded vaccination by 4-6 weeks; alternatively, vaccination started with temozolomide cycles.

V lost 2 bases and J 0 bases, leaving 11 bases between the germline ends. Germline V gene data show CDR1 as GTSNPN and CDR2 as SVGIG (reference sequence). The length of the CDR3 is 14 residues. Assay: immunoSEQ multiplex PCR; the TCRdb copy retains only in-frame clones and omits some. The sample contains about 36,000 clones, about 80% of which appear only once. Time point defined: week 11, during vaccination. Mutant IDH1 20-mer peptide, at 300 ug, made up each vaccine dose, with topical imiquimod. A remark on this clone: What it binds is not known.

This TCR was recovered from a woman aged 25 to 39 with glioma. Some clones in this sample may be carry-over from other donors' samples. The rearrangement uses TRBV30 and TRBJ2-7; D is unclear. This material consisted of peripheral blood mononuclear cells (PBMCs), taken from a glioma patient whose treatment included an IDH1 peptide vaccine. Written as DNA, the CDR3 is TGTGCCTGGAGTCTGAGCATTCGCTCCTACGAGCAGTACTTC. Protein sequence: CAWSLSIRSYEQYF.